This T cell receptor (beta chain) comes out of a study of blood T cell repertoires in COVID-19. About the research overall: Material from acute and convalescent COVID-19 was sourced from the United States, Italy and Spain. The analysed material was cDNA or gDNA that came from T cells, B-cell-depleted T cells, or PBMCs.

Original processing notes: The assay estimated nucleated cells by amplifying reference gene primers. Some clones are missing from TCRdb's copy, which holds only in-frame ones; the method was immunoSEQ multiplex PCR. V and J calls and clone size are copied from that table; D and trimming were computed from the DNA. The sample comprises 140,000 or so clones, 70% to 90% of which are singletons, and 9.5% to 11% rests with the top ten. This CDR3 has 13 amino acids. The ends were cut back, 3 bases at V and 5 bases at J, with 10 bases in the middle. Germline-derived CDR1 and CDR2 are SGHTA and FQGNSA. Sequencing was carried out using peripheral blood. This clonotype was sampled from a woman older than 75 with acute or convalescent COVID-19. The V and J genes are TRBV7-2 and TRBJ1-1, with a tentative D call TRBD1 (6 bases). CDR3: CASSFGQMTEAFF. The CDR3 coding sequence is TGTGCCAGCAGCTTTGGACAGATGACTGAAGCTTTCTTT. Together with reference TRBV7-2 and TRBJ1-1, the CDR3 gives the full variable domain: GAGVSQSPSNKVTEKGKDVELRCDPISGHTALYWYRQSLGQGLEFLIYFQGNSAPDKSGLPSDRFSAERTGGSVSTLTIQRTQQEDSAVYLCASSFGQMTEAFFGQGTRLTVV.